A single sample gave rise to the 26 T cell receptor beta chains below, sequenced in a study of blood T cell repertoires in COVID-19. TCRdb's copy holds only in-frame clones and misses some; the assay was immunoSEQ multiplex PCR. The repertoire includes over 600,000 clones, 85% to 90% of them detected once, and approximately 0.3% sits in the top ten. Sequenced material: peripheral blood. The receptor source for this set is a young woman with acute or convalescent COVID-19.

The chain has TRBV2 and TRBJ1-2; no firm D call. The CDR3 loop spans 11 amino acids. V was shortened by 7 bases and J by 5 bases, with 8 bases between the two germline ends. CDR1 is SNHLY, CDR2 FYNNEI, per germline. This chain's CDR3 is CASTTSYGYTF. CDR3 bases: TGTGCCAGCACAACATCATATGGCTACACCTTC.

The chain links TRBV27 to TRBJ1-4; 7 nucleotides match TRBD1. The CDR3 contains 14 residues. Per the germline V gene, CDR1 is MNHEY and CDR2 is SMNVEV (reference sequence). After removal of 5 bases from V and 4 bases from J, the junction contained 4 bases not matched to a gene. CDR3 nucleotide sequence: TGTGCCAGCAGTAAGGGGACAGTTAATGAAAAACTGTTTTTT. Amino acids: CASSKGTVNEKLFF.

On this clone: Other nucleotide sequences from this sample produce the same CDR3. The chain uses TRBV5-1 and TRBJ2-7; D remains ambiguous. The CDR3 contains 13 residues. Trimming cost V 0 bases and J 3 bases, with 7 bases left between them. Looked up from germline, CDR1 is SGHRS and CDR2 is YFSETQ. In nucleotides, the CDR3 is TGCGCCAGCAGCTTGGTACGAGGCTACGAGCAGTACTTC. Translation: CASSLVRGYEQYF.

CDR3 in amino acids: CASSFEGEGYEQYF. CDR3 DNA: TGCGCCAGCAGCTTTGAGGGGGAAGGGTACGAGCAGTACTTC. The genes are TRBV5-1 and TRBJ2-7; D may be TRBD1 (6 bases). This CDR3 region has 14 residues. Trimming pared 2 bases from V and 4 bases from J, leaving 13 bases between. Germline V gene sequence: CDR1 SGHRS, CDR2 YFSETQ.

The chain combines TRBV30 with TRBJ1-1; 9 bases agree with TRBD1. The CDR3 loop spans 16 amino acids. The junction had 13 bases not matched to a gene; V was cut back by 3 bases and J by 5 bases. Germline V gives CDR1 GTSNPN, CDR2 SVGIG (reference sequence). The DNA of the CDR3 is TGTGCCTGGAGCATCCCGGGACAGGGAGCAAGGACTGAAGCTTTCTTT. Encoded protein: CAWSIPGQGARTEAFF.

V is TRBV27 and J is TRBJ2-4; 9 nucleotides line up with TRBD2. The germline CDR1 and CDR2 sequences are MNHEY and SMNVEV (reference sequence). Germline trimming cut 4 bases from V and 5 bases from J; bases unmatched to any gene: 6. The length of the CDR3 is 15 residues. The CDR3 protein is CASSSVAGDQNIQYF. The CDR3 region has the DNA TGTGCCAGCAGTTCGGTAGCGGGGGACCAAAACATTCAGTACTTC.

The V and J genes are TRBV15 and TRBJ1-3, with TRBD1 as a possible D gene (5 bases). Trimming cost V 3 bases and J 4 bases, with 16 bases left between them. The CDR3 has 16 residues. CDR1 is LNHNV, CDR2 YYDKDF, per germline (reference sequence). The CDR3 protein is CATSRDGQGMGNTIYF. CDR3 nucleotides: TGTGCCACCAGCAGGGACGGGCAGGGAATGGGAAACACCATATATTTT.

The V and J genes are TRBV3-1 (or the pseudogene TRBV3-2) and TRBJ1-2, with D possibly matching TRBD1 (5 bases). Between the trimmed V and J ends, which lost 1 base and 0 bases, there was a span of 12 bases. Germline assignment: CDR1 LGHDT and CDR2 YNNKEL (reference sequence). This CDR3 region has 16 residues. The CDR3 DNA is TGTGCCAGCAGCCAAGGCGGGGCAGGCTCTAACTATGGCTACACCTTC. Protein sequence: CASSQGGAGSNYGYTF.

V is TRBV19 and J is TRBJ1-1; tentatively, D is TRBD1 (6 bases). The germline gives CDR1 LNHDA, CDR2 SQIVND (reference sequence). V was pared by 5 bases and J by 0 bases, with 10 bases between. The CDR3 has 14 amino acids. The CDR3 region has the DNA TGTGCCAGTAGTCTGACAGGATTGAACACTGAAGCTTTCTTT. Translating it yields CASSLTGLNTEAFF.

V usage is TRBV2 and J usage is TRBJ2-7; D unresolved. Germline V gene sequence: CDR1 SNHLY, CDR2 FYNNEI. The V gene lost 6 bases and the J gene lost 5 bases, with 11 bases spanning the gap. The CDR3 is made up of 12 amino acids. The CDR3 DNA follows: TGTGCCAGCAGACCTCCTACCCACGAGCAGTACTTC. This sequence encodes CASRPPTHEQYF.

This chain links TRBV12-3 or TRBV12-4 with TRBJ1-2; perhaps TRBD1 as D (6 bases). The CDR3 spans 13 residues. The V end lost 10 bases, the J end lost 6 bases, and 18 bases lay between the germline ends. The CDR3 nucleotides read TGTGCCATCTCGTGGGGGCGCTGGGATGGCTACACCTTC. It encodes CAISWGRWDGYTF.

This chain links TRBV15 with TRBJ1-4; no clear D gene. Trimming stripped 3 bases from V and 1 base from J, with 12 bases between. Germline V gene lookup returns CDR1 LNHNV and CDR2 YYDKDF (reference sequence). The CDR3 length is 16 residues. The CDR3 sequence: CATSRLSRGTNEKLFF. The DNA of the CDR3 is TGTGCCACCAGCAGGCTGAGTCGCGGAACTAATGAAAAACTGTTTTTT.

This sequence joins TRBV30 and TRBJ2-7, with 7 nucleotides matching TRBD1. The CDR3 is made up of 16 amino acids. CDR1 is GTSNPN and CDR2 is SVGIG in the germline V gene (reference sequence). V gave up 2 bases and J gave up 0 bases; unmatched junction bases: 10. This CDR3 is CAWSSPPTGASYEQYF. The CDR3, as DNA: TGTGCCTGGAGTTCTCCTCCTACAGGGGCCTCCTACGAGCAGTACTTC.

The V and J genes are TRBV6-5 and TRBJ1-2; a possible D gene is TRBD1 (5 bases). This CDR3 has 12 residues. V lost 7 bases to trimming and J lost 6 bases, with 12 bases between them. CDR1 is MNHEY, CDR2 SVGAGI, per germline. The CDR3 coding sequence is TGTGCCAGCAACACAGGAGTACATGGCTACACCTTC. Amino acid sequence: CASNTGVHGYTF.

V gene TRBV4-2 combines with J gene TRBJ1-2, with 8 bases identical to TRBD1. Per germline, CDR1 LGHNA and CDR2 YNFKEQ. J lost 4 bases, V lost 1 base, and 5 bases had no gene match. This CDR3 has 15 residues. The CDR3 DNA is TGTGCCAGCAGCCAAGTCGCGGGACAGGCCTATGGCTACACCTTC. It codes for CASSQVAGQAYGYTF.

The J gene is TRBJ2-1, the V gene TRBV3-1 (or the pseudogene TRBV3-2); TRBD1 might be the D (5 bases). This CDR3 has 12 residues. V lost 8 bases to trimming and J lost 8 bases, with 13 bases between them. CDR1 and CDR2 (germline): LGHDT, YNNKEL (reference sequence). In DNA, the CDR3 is TGTGCCAGCGGTAGGGGCGGACATGAGCAGTTCTTC. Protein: CASGRGGHEQFF.

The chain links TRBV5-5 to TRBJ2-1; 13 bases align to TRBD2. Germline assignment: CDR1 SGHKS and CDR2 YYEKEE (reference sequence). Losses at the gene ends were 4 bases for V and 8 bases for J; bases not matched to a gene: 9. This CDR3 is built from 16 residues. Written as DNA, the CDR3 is TGTGCCAGCAGCAATGGACTAGCGGGGGTATGGTATGAGCAGTTCTTC. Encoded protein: CASSNGLAGVWYEQFF.

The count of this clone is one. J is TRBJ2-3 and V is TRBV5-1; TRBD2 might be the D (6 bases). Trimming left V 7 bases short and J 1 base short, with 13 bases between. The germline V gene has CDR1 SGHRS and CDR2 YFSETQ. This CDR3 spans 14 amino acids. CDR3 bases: TGCGCCAGCTCTTGGGGACTCGGCACAGATACGCAGTATTTT. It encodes CASSWGLGTDTQYF.

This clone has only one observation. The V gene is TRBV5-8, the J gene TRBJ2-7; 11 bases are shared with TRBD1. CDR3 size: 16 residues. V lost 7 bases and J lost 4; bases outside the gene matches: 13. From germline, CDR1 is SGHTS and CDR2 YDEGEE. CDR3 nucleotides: TGTGCCAGCCACACCGGGTGGACAGGGGGCGAATACGAGCAGTACTTC. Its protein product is CASHTGWTGGEYEQYF.

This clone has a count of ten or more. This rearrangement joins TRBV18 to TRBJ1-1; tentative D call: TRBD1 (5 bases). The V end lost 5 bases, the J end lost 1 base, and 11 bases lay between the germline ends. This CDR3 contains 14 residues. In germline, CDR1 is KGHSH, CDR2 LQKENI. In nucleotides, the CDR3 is TGTGCCAGCTCAGCAGACAGATCGAACACTGAAGCTTTCTTT. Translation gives CASSADRSNTEAFF.

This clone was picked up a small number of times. CDR3 sequence reads: CASSTRQASHSNQPQHF. CDR3 nucleotide sequence: TGTGCCAGCAGCACCCGGCAGGCTTCACATAGCAATCAGCCCCAGCATTTT. This chain uses TRBV21-1 with TRBJ1-5; whether TRBD1, the table's D call, matches the DNA was not checked. TRBV21-1 is a pseudogene locus. The CDR3 extends over 17 amino acids.

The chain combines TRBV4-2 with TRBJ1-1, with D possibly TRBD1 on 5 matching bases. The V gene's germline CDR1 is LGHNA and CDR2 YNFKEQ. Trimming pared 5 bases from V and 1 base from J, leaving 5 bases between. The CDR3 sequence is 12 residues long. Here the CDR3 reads CASSTGNTEAFF. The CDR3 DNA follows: TGTGCCAGCAGCACAGGGAACACTGAAGCTTTCTTT.

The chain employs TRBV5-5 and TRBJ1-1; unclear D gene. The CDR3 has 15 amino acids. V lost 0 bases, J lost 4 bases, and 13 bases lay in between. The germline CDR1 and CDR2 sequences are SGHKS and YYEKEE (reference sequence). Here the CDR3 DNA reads TGTGCCAGCAGCTTGGTAGCGAGTCAATTCACTGAAGCTTTCTTT. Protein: CASSLVASQFTEAFF.

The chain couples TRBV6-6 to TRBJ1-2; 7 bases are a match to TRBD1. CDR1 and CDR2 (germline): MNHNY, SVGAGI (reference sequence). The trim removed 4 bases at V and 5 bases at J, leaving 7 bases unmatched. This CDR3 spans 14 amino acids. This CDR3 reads CASSSLQGIYGYTF. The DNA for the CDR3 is TGTGCCAGCAGTTCATTACAGGGGATTTATGGCTACACCTTC.

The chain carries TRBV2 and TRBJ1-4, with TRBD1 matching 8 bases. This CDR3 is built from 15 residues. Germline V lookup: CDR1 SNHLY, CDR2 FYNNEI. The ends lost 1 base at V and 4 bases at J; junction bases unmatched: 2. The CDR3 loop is CASSEGTGGNEKLFF. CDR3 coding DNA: TGTGCCAGCAGTGAAGGAACAGGGGGTAATGAAAAACTGTTTTTT. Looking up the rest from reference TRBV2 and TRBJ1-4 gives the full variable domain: EPEVTQTPSHQVTQMGQEVILRCVPISNHLYFYWYRQILGQKVEFLVSFYNNEISEKSEIFDDQFSVERPDGSNFTLKIRSTKLEDSAMYFCASSEGTGGNEKLFFGSGTQLSVL.

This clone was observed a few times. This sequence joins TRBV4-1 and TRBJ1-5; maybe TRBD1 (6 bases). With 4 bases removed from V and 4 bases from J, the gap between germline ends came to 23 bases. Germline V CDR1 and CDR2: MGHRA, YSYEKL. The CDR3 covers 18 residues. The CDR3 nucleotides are TGCGCCAGCAGCCCTATTACCGTCATGGGGGCCTCAAATCAGCCCCAGCATTTT. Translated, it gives CASSPITVMGASNQPQHF.